The 9 T cell receptor beta chains reported below all come from one sample, sequenced in a study of cytomegalovirus exposure and HLA in healthy donors. Sequenced by immunoSEQ multiplex PCR; TCRdb stores in-frame clones only, minus some. Of roughly 60,000 clones in the sample, 95% to 96% were seen once. Material for sequencing was PBMCs. These receptors were obtained from a man between 18 and 29 years old in good health and CMV-seronegative.

The rearrangement links TRBV4-3 to TRBJ2-3, with 11 bases that match TRBD2. Germline V gives CDR1 LGHNA, CDR2 YSLEER. The CDR3 extends over 18 amino acids. After removal of 1 base from V and 0 bases from J, the junction contained 6 bases not matched to a gene. In DNA form, the CDR3 reads TGCGCCAGCAGCCAAGCACGGGGACTAGCGGCGAGCACAGATACGCAGTATTTT. Translation: CASSQARGLAASTDTQYF.

The chain recombines TRBV28 with TRBJ1-3; TRBD1 matches 7 bases. The V gene's germline CDR1 is MDHEN and CDR2 SYDVKM. The CDR3 loop spans 17 amino acids. After removal of 5 bases from V and 2 bases from J, the junction contained 12 bases not matched to a gene. The CDR3 nucleotides are TGTGCCAGCAGTCAAAGGGGACAGTGGGATGCTGGAAACACCATATATTTT. Its translation is CASSQRGQWDAGNTIYF.

J is TRBJ1-1 and V is TRBV4-1; possible D gene TRBD1, 5 bases. CDR3 length: 13 residues. V lost 4 bases and J 3 bases, leaving 9 bases between the germline ends. Per the germline V gene, CDR1 is MGHRA and CDR2 is YSYEKL. The CDR3 DNA follows: TGCGCCAGCAGCCTAAGGGGTTACACTGAAGCTTTCTTT. Protein: CASSLRGYTEAFF.

V is TRBV6-5 and J is TRBJ2-3; D not resolved. This CDR3 is 14 amino acids long. Germline V CDR1 and CDR2: MNHEY, SVGAGI. Between the trimmed V and J ends, which lost 4 bases and 4 bases, there was a span of 12 bases. CDR3 in amino acids: CASSSHSRADTQYF. The CDR3 DNA is TGTGCCAGCAGTTCGCACAGTAGAGCAGATACGCAGTATTTT.

The chain links TRBV6-5 to TRBJ2-2; D ambiguous. V lost 4 bases, J lost 5 bases, and 14 bases lay in between. Germline lookup yields CDR1 MNHEY and CDR2 SVGAGI. CDR3 size: 15 residues. CDR3 nucleotides: TGTGCCAGCAGTTTCTCCCCTATTAGAACCGGGGAGCTGTTTTTT. As protein: CASSFSPIRTGELFF.

The chain is built from TRBV5-4 and TRBJ2-5, with a possible D match to TRBD2 (5 bases). The V end was cut by 4 bases, the J end by 1 base, with 14 bases between. The CDR3 is made up of 15 amino acids. Germline V lookup: CDR1 SGHNT, CDR2 YYREEE (reference sequence). The DNA for the CDR3 is TGTGCCAGCAGCGCCCCGCAAACTAGCCAAGAGACCCAGTACTTC. As protein: CASSAPQTSQETQYF.

The chain couples TRBV4-1 to TRBJ2-3; 9 nucleotides line up with TRBD1. CDR1 and CDR2 from the germline V gene are MGHRA and YSYEKL. The CDR3 is 16 amino acids. After removal of 4 bases from V and 6 bases from J, the junction contained 11 bases not matched to a gene. The CDR3 DNA reads TGCGCCAGCAGCCGATCGGGACAGGGCGTTGGCGATACGCAGTATTTT. It encodes CASSRSGQGVGDTQYF.

The gene calls are TRBV4-1 and TRBJ2-1; D remains unclear. The CDR3 loop spans 16 amino acids. V was cut by 0 bases and J by 6 bases, with 15 bases left in between. Germline lookup yields CDR1 MGHRA and CDR2 YSYEKL. The CDR3 protein is CASSQEIARTANEQFF. The CDR3 nucleotides read TGCGCCAGCAGCCAAGAAATTGCGAGAACAGCCAATGAGCAGTTCTTC.

The chain recombines TRBV5-5 with TRBJ2-7; the D gene is possibly TRBD2 (5 bases). V was clipped by 0 bases and J by 3 bases, with 10 bases between them. The CDR3 loop spans 14 amino acids. CDR1 is SGHKS, CDR2 YYEKEE, per germline (reference sequence). Here the CDR3 reads CASSLGERYYEQYF. Written as DNA, the CDR3 is TGTGCCAGCAGCTTGGGGGAGCGTTACTACGAGCAGTACTTC.